The next 27 T cell receptor beta chains were all read from a single sample in a study of early T cells in non-severe SARS-CoV-2 infection. TCRdb ran MiXCR on the 5' RACE reads and lists one entry per CDR3 protein. The sample lists about 60,000 distinct CDR3 sequences, about 5.6% occurring once. The sample comprised whole blood. The receptors derive from an adult who was a healthcare worker with PCR-confirmed SARS-CoV-2 infection or an uninfected control (not recorded which).

There are many counts of this clonotype. The chain couples TRBV27 to TRBJ1-1; possible D gene TRBD1, 5 bases. CDR3 length: 14 amino acids. The V end was cut by 6 bases, the J end by 3 bases, with 14 bases between. Per germline, CDR1 MNHEY and CDR2 SMNVEV (reference sequence). In DNA form, the CDR3 reads TGTGCCAGCAGCAGCAGACAGTCTCACACTGAAGCTTTCTTT. Residues: CASSSRQSHTEAFF.

This clonotype appeared many times. This chain links TRBV30 with TRBJ2-7, with TRBD1 identical over 10 bases. J lost 5 bases, V lost 2 bases, and 9 bases had no gene match. The germline V gene has CDR1 GTSNPN and CDR2 SVGIG (reference sequence). This CDR3 has 15 residues. CDR3 in DNA: TGTGCCTGGAGTAAAACGGGACAGGGGAAAAACGAGCAGTACTTC. It encodes CAWSKTGQGKNEQYF.

This clonotype was recorded at least ten times. The chain links TRBV2 to TRBJ2-2, with TRBD2 matching 7 bases. The CDR3 runs to 15 residues. The germline V gene has CDR1 SNHLY and CDR2 FYNNEI. V shed 9 bases, J shed 1 base, and the junction held 8 bases outside the gene matches. CDR3 protein: CARTRSGMNTGELFF. The CDR3 DNA follows: TGTGCCAGGACAAGGAGCGGGATGAACACCGGGGAGCTGTTTTTT. Full variable domain (rest looked up from reference TRBV2 and TRBJ2-2): EPEVTQTPSHQVTQMGQEVILRCVPISNHLYFYWYRQILGQKVEFLVSFYNNEISEKSEIFDDQFSVERPDGSNFTLKIRSTKLEDSAMYFCARTRSGMNTGELFFGEGSRLTVL.

This clonotype was seen a few times. The rearrangement uses TRBV6-6 and TRBJ2-2; D is uncertain. From germline, CDR1 is MNHNY and CDR2 SVGAGI (reference sequence). There are 13 residues in the CDR3. Trimming removed 7 bases from V and 2 bases from J, with 8 bases in between. CDR3: CASKAGNTGELFF. CDR3 in DNA: TGTGCCAGCAAGGCTGGAAACACCGGGGAGCTGTTTTTT.

This clonotype has at least ten counts. This chain uses TRBV12-3 or TRBV12-4 with TRBJ2-1, with 9 bases that match TRBD2. The CDR3 runs 15 residues. With V trimmed by 6 bases and J by 8 bases, 11 bases remained unmatched. CDR3 bases: TGTGCCAGCAGCCCCCGGGCTAGCGGGGTCGATGAGCAGTTCTTC. Its protein product is CASSPRASGVDEQFF.

Many counts were recorded for this clonotype. V and J are TRBV30 and TRBJ2-5; D perhaps matches TRBD2 (5 bases). The germline gives CDR1 GTSNPN, CDR2 SVGIG (reference sequence). V was pared by 0 bases and J by 5 bases, with 10 bases between. CDR3 size: 13 residues. The CDR3 coding sequence is TGTGCCTGGAGTGTACGGACTCGGGAGACCCAGTACTTC. Encoded protein: CAWSVRTRETQYF. Filled out from reference TRBV30 and TRBJ2-5, the complete variable domain reads SQTIHQWPATLVQPVGSPLSLECTVEGTSNPNLYWYRQAAGRGLQLLFYSVGIGQISSEVPQNLSASRPQDRQFILSSKKLLLSDSGFYLCAWSVRTRETQYFGPGTRLLVL.

This clonotype showed up many times. The V gene is TRBV12-3 or TRBV12-4, the J gene TRBJ2-2, with a possible D match to TRBD1 (6 bases). V shed 5 bases and J shed 5 bases, with 6 bases lying between them. The CDR3 is 12 residues long. This CDR3 is CASSQGTGELFF. CDR3 in DNA: TGTGCCAGCAGTCAGGGGACCGGGGAGCTGTTTTTT.

This clonotype was counted many times. The rearrangement uses TRBV15 and TRBJ2-5, with D possibly being TRBD2 (6 bases). V lost 0 bases and J 4 bases, leaving 12 bases between the germline ends. The germline CDR1 and CDR2 sequences are LNHNV and YYDKDF (reference sequence). The CDR3 spans 15 residues. The DNA for the CDR3 is TGTGCCACCAGCAGAGATTCCGGGGGAATAGAGACCCAGTACTTC. Translated, it gives CATSRDSGGIETQYF.

J is TRBJ1-1 and V is TRBV2; unclear D gene. The CDR3 is 14 amino acids. Trimming removed 8 bases at V and 1 base at J, with 14 bases between. Germline V gene data show CDR1 as SNHLY and CDR2 as FYNNEI. CDR3 DNA: TGTGCCAGCTTCCTTCCGGGAACGAACACTGAAGCTTTCTTT. This gives the protein CASFLPGTNTEAFF.

This clonotype came up a few times. V and J are TRBV12-3 or TRBV12-4 and TRBJ2-1; 8 bases line up with TRBD2. This CDR3 comprises 16 residues. V shed 6 bases, J shed 6 bases, and the junction held 13 bases outside the gene matches. CDR3 in amino acids: CASSRTLTSGSNEQFF. CDR3 DNA: TGTGCCAGCAGCCGTACGTTAACGAGCGGGAGCAATGAGCAGTTCTTC.

This clonotype has a handful of counts. The chain employs TRBV4-1 and TRBJ2-5; the match to TRBD2 covers 9 bases. This CDR3 is 16 amino acids long. V dropped 0 bases and J dropped 6; count of bases not matched to a gene: 8. From germline, CDR1 is MGHRA and CDR2 YSYEKL. The CDR3, as DNA: TGCGCCAGCAGCCAAGAATATGGACTAGCGATTAAGACCCAGTACTTC. Its translation: CASSQEYGLAIKTQYF.

The table lists this clonotype with a few counts. This may come from a read error, since a much larger clone is one base off. Here the CDR3 DNA reads TGTGCCAGCAGTGAATCTGCGGGGACCGCGAACACCGGGGAGCCGTTTTTT. This sequence encodes CASSESAGTANTGEPFF. The gene calls are TRBV6-4 and TRBJ2-2, with a tentative D call TRBD2 (6 bases). The CDR3 has 17 amino acids. Germline-derived CDR1 and CDR2 are MRHNA and SNTAGT.

The chain carries TRBV2 and TRBJ2-2, with TRBD1 matching over 7 bases. After removal of 4 bases from V and 5 bases from J, the junction contained 7 bases not matched to a gene. Germline CDR1 is SNHLY and CDR2 is FYNNEI. This CDR3 has 15 residues. The CDR3: CASSGDRARTGELFF. In nucleotides, the CDR3 is TGTGCCAGCAGTGGCGACAGGGCACGTACCGGGGAGCTGTTTTTT. The variable domain in full, with the rest retrieved from reference TRBV2 and TRBJ2-2, is EPEVTQTPSHQVTQMGQEVILRCVPISNHLYFYWYRQILGQKVEFLVSFYNNEISEKSEIFDDQFSVERPDGSNFTLKIRSTKLEDSAMYFCASSGDRARTGELFFGEGSRLTVL.

This clonotype was counted ten times or more. The rearrangement joins TRBV11-2 to TRBJ2-1; D is unresolved. Germline V gene lookup returns CDR1 SGHAT and CDR2 FQNNGV. There are 15 residues in the CDR3. The V and J ends lost 1 base and 5 bases respectively, with 12 bases between them. As DNA, the CDR3 is TGTGCCAGCAGCTTAGGGGTTAAAGGGCACAATGAGCAGTTCTTC. It codes for CASSLGVKGHNEQFF.

The count of this clonotype is one. The CDR3 coding sequence is TGTGCCAGCAGCTGGCTAGGAGGGCCTAGCACAGATACGCAGTATTTT. Its protein is CASSWLGGPSTDTQYF. The chain links TRBV5-6 to TRBJ2-3, with D possibly being TRBD2 (6 bases). The length of the CDR3 is 16 residues. CDR1 is SGHDT and CDR2 is YYEEEE in the germline V gene. V lost 3 bases, J lost 0 bases, and 14 bases lay in between.

The CDR3 protein is CASSLTGRESSYNSPLHF. The CDR3 DNA follows: TGTGCCAGCAGCTTAACGGGCAGGGAGAGCTCCTATAATTCACCCCTCCACTTT. The chain is built from TRBV7-8 and TRBJ1-6; a weak D match, TRBD1 (5 bases). Trimming took 2 bases from V and 0 from J, leaving 14 bases between them. CDR3 size: 18 residues. CDR1 is SGHVS, CDR2 FQNEAQ, per germline.

The gene calls are TRBV7-2 and TRBJ1-5; 11 bases align to TRBD1. The J segment lost 3 bases and the V segment lost 2 bases, leaving 3 bases of the junction unmatched. Germline-derived CDR1 and CDR2 are SGHTA and FQGNSA. The CDR3 runs to 16 residues. The CDR3 sequence is CASSLWGQGDNQPQHF. As DNA, the CDR3 is TGTGCCAGCAGCTTATGGGGACAGGGGGACAATCAGCCCCAGCATTTT.

This clonotype was detected ten times or more. The chain combines TRBV20-1 with TRBJ2-4; no definite D call. CDR1 is DFQATT, CDR2 SNEGSKA, per germline (reference sequence). The CDR3 is made up of 13 amino acids. Between the trimmed V and J ends, which lost 5 bases and 2 bases, there was a span of 10 bases. The CDR3 loop reads CSASRLTKNIQYF. Here the CDR3 DNA reads TGCAGTGCTTCCAGACTGACCAAAAACATTCAGTACTTC.

This clonotype came up a few times. The chain has TRBV18 and TRBJ2-3, with D maybe TRBD1 (5 bases). There are 15 residues in the CDR3. Trimming stripped 1 base from V and 0 bases from J, with 8 bases between. Germline CDR1 and CDR2: KGHSH and LQKENI. The CDR3 region is CASSPQGPSTDTQYF. CDR3 bases: TGTGCCAGCTCACCACAGGGGCCTAGCACAGATACGCAGTATTTT.

This clonotype turned up a few times. The rearrangement uses TRBV21-1 and TRBJ2-3; TRBD1 is the table's D call, not checked against the DNA. TRBV21-1 is flagged as a pseudogene. The CDR3 totals 16 residues. The CDR3 nucleotides read TGTGCCAGCAGCAAAGGAGCGGGACAGTCCCCTGATACGCAGTATTTT. Encoded protein: CASSKGAGQSPDTQYF.

This clonotype has only a few counts. The V call is TRBV20-1, the J call TRBJ2-1, with 10 nucleotides matching TRBD2. V shed 5 bases, J shed 2 bases, and the junction held 3 bases outside the gene matches. Germline V gene lookup returns CDR1 DFQATT and CDR2 SNEGSKA (reference sequence). The CDR3 totals 14 residues. The CDR3 protein is CSALAGGTYNEQFF. CDR3 bases: TGCAGTGCTTTAGCGGGGGGTACCTACAATGAGCAGTTCTTC.

This clonotype was observed at least ten times. The rearrangement links TRBV6-5 to TRBJ2-5; TRBD2 matches 10 bases. CDR1 is MNHEY and CDR2 is SVGAGI in the germline V gene. V shed 0 bases and J 4 bases; nucleotides not matched to a gene: 11. This CDR3 has 18 amino acids. The CDR3: CASSYSIPSGRWGETQYF. Written as DNA, the CDR3 is TGTGCCAGCAGTTACTCGATCCCTAGCGGGAGATGGGGAGAGACCCAGTACTTC.

Regarding this clonotype: This may be a read error: a much more frequent sequence differs by one nucleotide. The chain is built from TRBV20-1 and TRBJ2-3, with 8 bases identical to TRBD1. CDR1 is DFQATT, CDR2 SNEGSKA, per germline (reference sequence). The CDR3 has 13 amino acids. J lost 5 bases, V lost 5 bases, and 6 bases had no gene match. CDR3 nucleotides: TGCAGTGCTTCGGGTACAGGGGGAGATACGCAGTATTTT. Amino acids: CSASGTGGDTQYF.

The gene calls are TRBV29-1 and TRBJ1-1; no firm D call. Trimming shortened V by 4 bases and J by 0 bases, and 9 bases separated the two germline ends. The CDR3 runs to 13 residues. The germline CDR1 and CDR2 sequences are SQVTM and ANQGSEA. The CDR3 coding sequence is TGCAGCGTTGCCGAGGTTGTGAACACTGAAGCTTTCTTT. It translates to CSVAEVVNTEAFF.

The chain couples TRBV6-1 to TRBJ2-7; 7 bases agree with TRBD2. This CDR3 contains 14 residues. V lost 3 bases, J lost 3 bases, and 5 bases stayed unmatched. In germline, CDR1 is MNHNS, CDR2 SASEGT. The DNA of the CDR3 is TGTGCCAGCAGTGAGGGGCGGGGGATCTACGAGCAGTACTTC. It encodes CASSEGRGIYEQYF.

Many counts were recorded for this clonotype. The chain joins TRBV4-1 to TRBJ2-7, with D possibly TRBD1 on 5 matching bases. Germline V gene data show CDR1 as MGHRA and CDR2 as YSYEKL. This CDR3 is built from 12 residues. V lost 4 bases to trimming and J lost 4 bases, with 8 bases between them. This chain's CDR3 is CASSRDSYEQYF. The CDR3 DNA reads as TGCGCCAGCAGCCGCGACAGTTACGAGCAGTACTTC.

This clonotype was seen a few times. This chain links TRBV12-3 or TRBV12-4 with TRBJ2-5; D call uncertain. V gave up 5 bases and J gave up 5 bases, with 9 bases separating them. CDR3 length: 12 residues. For the CDR3, the DNA is TGTGCCAGCAGTGCAAGTCCGGAGACCCAGTACTTC. This encodes CASSASPETQYF.